Shown below are 5 T cell receptor beta chains from a single sample sequenced in a study of T cell repertoires in cytomegalovirus infection. Which antigens these TCRs recognize remains unknown. In TCRdb, the reads were re-called with MiXCR into one record per CDR3 protein. Among approximately 990,000 distinct CDR3 sequences, less than 40% were seen once, and the ten largest hold over 12%. The starting material was cultured CD8+ T cells from PBMCs, obtained from culture after CMV antigen stimulation. These receptors all come from a human donor in good health (CMV status not recorded). Some clones in this sample may be carry-over from other donors' samples.

The table lists this clonotype with many counts. The rearrangement links TRBV7-6 to TRBJ2-1; D may be TRBD2 (6 bases). V shed 0 bases and J shed 2 bases, with 11 bases lying between them. The germline V gene has CDR1 SGHVS and CDR2 FNYEAQ. The CDR3 is 16 amino acids. CDR3 residues: CASSLALSGPYNEQFF. For the CDR3, the DNA is TGTGCCAGCAGCTTAGCGTTGAGCGGGCCCTACAATGAGCAGTTCTTC.

This clonotype was seen repeatedly, ten times or more. The rearrangement joins TRBV4-1 to TRBJ1-1; D is ambiguous. The CDR3 has 12 amino acids. With 3 bases removed from V and 0 bases from J, the gap between germline ends came to 2 bases. CDR1 is MGHRA and CDR2 is YSYEKL in the germline V gene. The DNA for the CDR3 is TGCGCCAGCAGCCAGGTGAACACTGAAGCTTTCTTT. Amino acid sequence: CASSQVNTEAFF.

This chain uses TRBV9 with TRBJ2-1; TRBD2 is a possible D gene (5 bases). Per germline, CDR1 SGDLS and CDR2 YYNGEE. This CDR3 is built from 15 residues. V dropped 2 bases and J dropped 1 base, with 10 bases sitting between them. CDR3 sequence (DNA): TGTGCCAGCAGCGTCCGGGATGGGTCCTACAATGAGCAGTTCTTC. Amino acid sequence: CASSVRDGSYNEQFF.

The genes are TRBV5-6 and TRBJ1-5; D remains ambiguous. The CDR3 contains 17 residues. In germline, CDR1 is SGHDT, CDR2 YYEEEE. The V end lost 3 bases, the J end lost 2 bases, and 18 bases lay between the germline ends. CDR3 DNA: TGTGCCAGCAGCTACTCAGTCTCTAAGAGGGGCAATCAGCCCCAGCATTTT. It translates to CASSYSVSKRGNQPQHF. The whole variable domain, remainder taken from reference TRBV5-6 and TRBJ1-5, is DAGVTQSPTHLIKTRGQQVTLRCSPKSGHDTVSWYQQALGQGPQFIFQYYEEEERQRGNFPDRFSGHQFPNYSSELNVNALLLGDSALYLCASSYSVSKRGNQPQHFGDGTRLSIL.

Ten or more counts support this clonotype. The rearrangement joins TRBV7-2 to TRBJ2-7; D is possibly TRBD2 (5 bases). V was pared by 1 base and J by 2 bases, with 9 bases between. CDR1 is SGHTA, CDR2 FQGNSA, per germline. CDR3 length: 14 residues. Here the CDR3 reads CASSLGRGTYEQYF. The CDR3 bases are TGTGCCAGCAGCTTAGGTCGAGGGACCTACGAGCAGTACTTC.